This TCR beta chain was identified in a study of molecular identifiers for immune sequencing clone quantification. Study-wide results and caveats: Under 1% of molecules in naive cells, but over 97% of effector molecules, belonged to clones above 20 RNA copies.

This clonotype was counted ten times or more. Its antigen is not identified. In germline, CDR1 is DFQATT, CDR2 SNEGSKA (reference sequence). V was cut by 0 bases and J by 4 bases, with 10 bases left in between. This CDR3 is built from 13 residues. Bulk TCR library preparation followed previously described methods with listed TCR primers. TCRdb re-analysed the PCR reads in MiXCR, keeping a single row per CDR3 protein. The data show 60,000 to 70,000 distinct CDR3 sequences, roughly 18% seen once. Naive CD8 T cells were picked out by sorting for CD8+CD4-CCR7+CD45RA+. The sequencing input was naive CD8+ T cells from blood, with Jurkat cell RNA spiked in. Described subset: FACS-sorted CD8+CD4-CCR7+CD45RA+ naive T cells. The sequence was obtained from a human donor in good health. Some libraries in this study had Jurkat cell RNA spiked in. The genes are TRBV20-1 and TRBJ2-7; D gene uncertain. The CDR3 region is CSARDDLDYEQYF. CDR3 sequence (DNA): TGCAGTGCTAGAGACGACCTTGATTACGAGCAGTACTTC.